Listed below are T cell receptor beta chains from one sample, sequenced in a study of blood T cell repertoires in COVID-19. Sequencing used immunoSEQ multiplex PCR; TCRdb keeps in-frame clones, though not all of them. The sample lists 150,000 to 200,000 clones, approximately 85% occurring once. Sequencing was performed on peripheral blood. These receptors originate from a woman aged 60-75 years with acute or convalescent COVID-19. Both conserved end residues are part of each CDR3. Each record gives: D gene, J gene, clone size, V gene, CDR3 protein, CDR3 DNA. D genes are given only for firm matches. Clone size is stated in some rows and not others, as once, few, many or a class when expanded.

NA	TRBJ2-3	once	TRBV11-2	CASSTYLTGTDTQYF	TGTGCCAGCAGCACTTACTTGACTGGCACAGATACGCAGTATTTT
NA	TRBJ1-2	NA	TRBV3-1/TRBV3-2	CASSQDLQGNYGYTF	TGTGCCAGCAGCCAAGATCTTCAGGGCAACTATGGCTACACCTTC
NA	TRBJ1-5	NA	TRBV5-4	CASSLDGYNQPQHF	TGTGCCAGCAGCCTGGACGGGTACAATCAGCCCCAGCATTTT
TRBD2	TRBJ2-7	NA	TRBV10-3	CAISDSLALSSYEQYF	TGTGCCATCAGTGACTCACTAGCGCTCAGCTCCTACGAGCAGTACTTC
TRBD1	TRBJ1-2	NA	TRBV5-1	CASSGGTGGYGYTF	TGCGCCAGCAGCGGAGGGACAGGGGGCTATGGCTACACCTTC
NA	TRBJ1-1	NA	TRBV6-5	CASSYWRRMNTEAFF	TGTGCCAGCAGTTACTGGCGGCGGATGAACACTGAAGCTTTCTTT
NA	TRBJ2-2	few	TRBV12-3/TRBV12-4	CASGQGELFF	TGTGCCAGCGGTCAGGGGGAGCTGTTTTTT
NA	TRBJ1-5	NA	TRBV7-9	CASSWDSYQPQHF	TGTGCCAGCAGCTGGGACTCTTATCAGCCCCAGCATTTT
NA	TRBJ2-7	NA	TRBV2	CASSRGLAWASEQYF	TGTGCCAGCAGTCGAGGACTCGCTTGGGCCTCCGAGCAGTACTTC
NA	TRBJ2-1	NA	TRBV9	CASSPLISAEKYNEQFF	TGTGCCAGCAGCCCCCTTATCTCCGCGGAGAAATACAATGAGCAGTTCTTC
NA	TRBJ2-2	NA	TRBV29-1	CSVLEGPRELFF	TGCAGCGTCCTTGAGGGCCCAAGGGAGCTGTTTTTT
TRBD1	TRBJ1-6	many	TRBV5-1	CATRDSPNSPLHF	TGCGCCACTCGGGACAGCCCTAATTCACCCCTCCACTTT
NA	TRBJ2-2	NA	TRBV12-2	CASRLGSVGGASPNTGELFF	TGTGCAAGTCGCTTAGGCAGCGTTGGAGGGGCGAGCCCGAACACCGGGGAGCTGTTTTTT
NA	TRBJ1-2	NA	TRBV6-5	CASSWLSGYGYTF	TGTGCCAGCAGTTGGCTATCGGGCTATGGCTACACCTTC
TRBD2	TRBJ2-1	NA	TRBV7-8	CASSAGLASDNEQFF	TGTGCCAGCAGCGCTGGACTAGCTTCCGACAATGAGCAGTTCTTC
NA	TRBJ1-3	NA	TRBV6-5	CASTAGLSGNTIYF	TGTGCCAGCACGGCGGGGCTCTCTGGAAACACCATATATTTT
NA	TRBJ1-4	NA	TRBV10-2	CASSSDGATNEKLFF	TGCGCCAGCAGTAGCGACGGTGCAACTAATGAAAAACTGTTTTTT
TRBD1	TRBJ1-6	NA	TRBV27	CASSSLGTGQSPLHF	TGTGCCAGCAGTTCACTCGGGACAGGGCAATCACCCCTCCACTTT
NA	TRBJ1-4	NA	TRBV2	CASSEVGTSIMKKLFF	TGTGCCAGCAGTGAAGTCGGGACATCAATAATGAAGAAGCTGTTTTTT
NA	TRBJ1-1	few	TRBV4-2	CASSPYEGVEVEAFF	TGTGCCAGCAGCCCCTACGAGGGAGTTGAGGTTGAAGCTTTCTTT
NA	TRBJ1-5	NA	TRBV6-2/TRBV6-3	CASSFGGVAQPQHF	TGTGCCAGCAGTTTCGGGGGGGTGGCTCAGCCCCAGCATTTT
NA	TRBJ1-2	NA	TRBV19	CASRNRAQGGYTF	TGTGCCAGTAGGAATAGGGCGCAGGGCGGCTACACCTTC
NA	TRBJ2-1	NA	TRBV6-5	CASRSRNEQFF	TGTGCCAGCCGTTCGAGGAATGAGCAGTTCTTC
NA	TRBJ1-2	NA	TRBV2	CASSGGLIYGYTF	TGTGCCAGCAGCGGAGGGCTTATCTATGGCTACACCTTC
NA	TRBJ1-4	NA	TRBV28	CASSFRRTNEKLFF	TGTGCCAGCAGTTTCAGACGGACAAATGAAAAACTGTTTTTT
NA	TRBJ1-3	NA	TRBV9	CASSVEGAGSGNTIYF	TGTGCCAGCAGCGTGGAGGGTGCCGGCTCTGGAAACACCATATATTTT
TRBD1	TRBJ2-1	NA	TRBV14	CASSQNTGTGLYNEQFF	TGTGCCAGCAGCCAAAATACCGGGACAGGGTTATACAATGAGCAGTTCTTC
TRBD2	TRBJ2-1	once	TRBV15	CATKDRGGSSYNEQFF	TGTGCCACCAAGGATCGCGGCGGGAGCTCCTACAATGAGCAGTTCTTC
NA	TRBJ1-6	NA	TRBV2	CASSGPGIGSPLHF	TGTGCCAGCAGTGGGCCCGGGATAGGTTCACCCCTCCACTTT
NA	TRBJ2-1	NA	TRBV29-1	CSVEREQFF	TGCAGCGTTGAACGTGAGCAGTTCTTC
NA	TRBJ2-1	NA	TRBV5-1	CASSLPRGYNEQFF	TGCGCCAGCAGTTTACCCCGGGGATACAATGAGCAGTTCTTC
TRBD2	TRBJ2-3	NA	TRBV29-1	CSAALSGRAGTQYF	TGCAGCGCTGCCCTCAGCGGGAGGGCCGGTACGCAGTATTTT
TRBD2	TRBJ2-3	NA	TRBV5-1	CASSLGRTSGLALTDTQYF	TGCGCCAGCAGCTTGGGTAGGACTAGCGGGCTTGCACTCACAGATACGCAGTATTTT
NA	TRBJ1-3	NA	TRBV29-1	CSAATGSGGTIYF	TGCAGCGCTGCGACAGGTTCGGGAGGGACCATATATTTT
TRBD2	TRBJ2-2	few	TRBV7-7	CASSPRETLAVSGELFF	TGTGCTAGCAGCCCCAGGGAGACCCTAGCGGTTTCCGGGGAGCTGTTTTTT
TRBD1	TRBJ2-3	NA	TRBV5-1	CASSLGTGITDTQYF	TGCGCCAGCAGCTTAGGGACAGGGATCACAGATACGCAGTATTTT
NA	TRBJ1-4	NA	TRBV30	CAWSGSGGTLFF	TGTGCCTGGAGTGGCTCGGGGGGGACCTTGTTTTTT
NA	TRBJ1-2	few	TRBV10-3	CAISEGTGKGGYTF	TGTGCCATCAGTGAAGGTACAGGGAAGGGTGGCTACACCTTC
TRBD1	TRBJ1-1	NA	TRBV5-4	CASSSSDRGRTEAFF	TGTGCCAGCAGCTCCTCGGACAGGGGGAGGACTGAAGCTTTCTTT
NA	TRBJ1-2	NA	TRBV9	CASALREGNGYTF	TGTGCCAGCGCCCTCCGGGAGGGGAATGGCTACACCTTC